This T cell receptor beta chain is from a study of regulatory T cells in long-lasting Graves disease. Building of the TCR beta libraries involved iRepertoire HTBI primers and Arm-PCR of CDR3 regions. TCRdb called the multiplex PCR reads again in MiXCR, with one record for every CDR3 protein. The sample comprises around 400,000 distinct CDR3 sequences, about 15% of which are singletons, and about 7.8% rests with the top ten. Time point specified: newly diagnosed GD, antithyroid drugs for less than 3 months. PBMC-extracted RNA yielded the TCR library. V was shortened by 6 bases and J by 7 bases, with 11 bases between the two germline ends. The CDR3 has 12 amino acids. This clonotype has only a few counts. Its matching antigen is unknown. Study findings and constraints: A reduction in accuracy may have resulted from the small sample size. Persistent disease favored TRBV28, TRBJ1-2 and TRBJ2-5.

The sample also formed part of further work on T cells in Graves' hyperthyroidism and ophthalmopathy. That source reports: The study based diagnoses on clinical symptoms, serum thyroxine and TRAb, thyroid ultrasound and orbital computed tomography. In the blood, most expanded thyroid clonotypes above 0.001 appeared as well.

The sequenced sample was peripheral blood mononuclear cells (PBMCs), obtained at new diagnosis, from a patient treated with antithyroid drugs. The receptor's source is a woman aged 35 to 49 with Graves disease. The chain carries TRBV12-3 or TRBV12-4 and TRBJ2-3; D call uncertain. This CDR3 reads CASRQTENTQYF. In DNA form, the CDR3 reads TGTGCCAGCAGGCAGACTGAGAATACGCAGTATTTT.